These 20 T cell receptor beta chains were sequenced from one sample in a study of cytotoxic CD8 clonotypes in ibrutinib-treated CLL. Sequencing was performed with immunoSEQ multiplex PCR; in TCRdb, only in-frame clones are kept and a portion is missing. There are about 330,000 clones in the sample; 67% occur only once, and roughly 6.8% lies in the top ten. Here the sequenced sample was PBMCs, taken after 36 months of ibrutinib treatment. The source is a human donor with chronic lymphocytic leukemia.

A single count supports this clone. The chain is built from TRBV19 and TRBJ1-1, with TRBD1 matching 8 bases. The CDR3 sequence is 13 residues long. In germline, CDR1 is LNHDA, CDR2 SQIVND (reference sequence). Germline trimming cut 7 bases from V and 4 bases from J; bases unmatched to any gene: 5. DNA of the CDR3: TGTGCCAGTATAGCTGGACAGGGCACTGAAGCTTTCTTT. This codes for CASIAGQGTEAFF.

This clone was detected only a few times. The chain employs TRBV20-1 and TRBJ1-1; unclear D gene. CDR3 length: 10 residues. Germline V gives CDR1 DFQATT, CDR2 SNEGSKA (reference sequence). V was pared by 6 bases and J by 5 bases, with 7 bases between. The CDR3 DNA reads TGCAGTGCCCTAGATACTGAAGCTTTCTTT. As protein: CSALDTEAFF.

J is TRBJ2-1 and V is TRBV11-3; D could derive from TRBD1 or TRBD2 (5 bases each). Between the trimmed V and J ends, which lost 3 bases and 8 bases, there was a span of 11 bases. The CDR3 runs to 13 residues. Germline values: CDR1 SGHNT, CDR2 YENEEA. CDR3: CASSFERGDEQFF. The CDR3 DNA sequence: TGTGCCAGCAGCTTCGAGAGAGGGGATGAGCAGTTCTTC.

This chain joins TRBV19 and TRBJ1-2; D might be TRBD1 (5 bases). This CDR3 contains 15 residues. Germline V gene data show CDR1 as LNHDA and CDR2 as SQIVND (reference sequence). V dropped 5 bases and J dropped 5 bases, with 18 bases sitting between them. CDR3 in amino acids: CASSPQTRQIYGYTF. CDR3 DNA sequence: TGTGCCAGTAGTCCCCAAACGAGACAGATTTATGGCTACACCTTC. Using reference TRBV19 and TRBJ1-2 for the parts outside the CDR3, the full variable domain is DGGITQSPKYLFRKEGQNVTLSCEQNLNHDAMYWYRQDPGQGLRLIYYSQIVNDFQKGDIAEGYSVSREKKESFPLTVTSAQKNPTAFYLCASSPQTRQIYGYTFGSGTRLTVV.

The V call is TRBV11-2, the J call TRBJ2-7, with D perhaps given as TRBD1 or TRBD2 (6 bases each). Germline-derived CDR1 and CDR2 are SGHAT and FQNNGV. This CDR3 has 17 residues. V lost 5 bases to trimming and J lost 3 bases, with 23 bases between them. CDR3 sequence reads: CASSPSGAAGRIYEQYF. The CDR3 nucleotides read TGTGCCAGCAGCCCATCGGGGGCGGCGGGACGAATCTACGAGCAGTACTTC. Full variable domain (rest looked up from reference TRBV11-2 and TRBJ2-7): EAGVAQSPRYKIIEKRQSVAFWCNPISGHATLYWYQQILGQGPKLLIQFQNNGVVDDSQLPKDRFSAERLKGVDSTLKIQPAKLEDSAVYLCASSPSGAAGRIYEQYFGPGTRLTVT.

The gene calls are TRBV11-2 and TRBJ2-5; D gene ambiguous. V was shortened by 5 bases and J by 0 bases, with 10 bases between the two germline ends. CDR1 is SGHAT and CDR2 is FQNNGV in the germline V gene. The CDR3 covers 14 residues. The CDR3: CASSPAVYQETQYF. As DNA, the CDR3 is TGTGCCAGCAGCCCAGCCGTGTACCAAGAGACCCAGTACTTC.

The J gene is TRBJ2-7, the V gene TRBV2; possible D gene TRBD1, 5 bases. The CDR3 sequence is 13 residues long. Trimming shortened V by 3 bases and J by 2 bases, and 8 bases separated the two germline ends. Germline CDR1 reads SNHLY; CDR2 reads FYNNEI. This CDR3 reads CASSDDRTYEQYF. The CDR3 bases are TGTGCCAGCAGTGATGACAGAACCTACGAGCAGTACTTC.

The chain joins TRBV29-1 to TRBJ2-7; D ambiguous. Trimming pared 5 bases from V and 4 bases from J, leaving 12 bases between. There are 12 residues in the CDR3. Germline-derived CDR1 and CDR2 are SQVTM and ANQGSEA. Written as DNA, the CDR3 is TGCAGCGTTCTGAGACCGACGTACGAGCAGTACTTC. Protein: CSVLRPTYEQYF.

V gene TRBV5-1 combines with J gene TRBJ1-1; D is undetermined. Germline loops: CDR1 SGHRS, CDR2 YFSETQ. V shed 4 bases and J shed 1 base, with 17 bases lying between them. This CDR3 contains 16 residues. The CDR3: CASSEGTRVPNTEAFF. CDR3 sequence (DNA): TGCGCCAGCAGCGAGGGAACGAGGGTACCGAACACTGAAGCTTTCTTT.

The genes are TRBV5-1 and TRBJ2-7; 8 positions match TRBD1. The J segment lost 6 bases and the V segment lost 0 bases, leaving 8 bases of the junction unmatched. There are 15 residues in the CDR3. Germline-derived CDR1 and CDR2 are SGHRS and YFSETQ. For the CDR3, the DNA is TGCGCCAGCAGCTTGGCGCAGGGGGCGCCTGCCGAGCAGTACTTC. It codes for CASSLAQGAPAEQYF. The whole variable domain, filled in from reference TRBV5-1 and TRBJ2-7, reads KAGVTQTPRYLIKTRGQQVTLSCSPISGHRSVSWYQQTPGQGLQFLFEYFSETQRNKGNFPGRFSGRQFSNSRSEMNVSTLELGDSALYLCASSLAQGAPAEQYFGPGTRLTVT.

J is TRBJ2-6 and V is TRBV5-1, with TRBD2 identical over 16 bases. J lost 1 base, V lost 5 bases, and 12 bases had no gene match. Germline V gives CDR1 SGHRS, CDR2 YFSETQ. The length of the CDR3 is 21 residues. The CDR3 DNA is TGCGCCAGCAGGAAGGGACTAGCGGGGGGGTTCCCCCGTTCTGGGGCCAACGTCCTGACTTTC. Encoded protein: CASRKGLAGGFPRSGANVLTF.

This clone was observed a handful of times. This sequence joins TRBV14 and TRBJ2-5; maybe TRBD1 (6 bases). The CDR3 totals 13 residues. Trimming cost V 3 bases and J 14 bases, with 19 bases left between them. Germline CDR1 reads SGHDN; CDR2 reads FVKESK. CDR3: CASSQIPTGKRYF. In DNA, the CDR3 is TGTGCCAGCAGCCAGATCCCCACAGGGAAACGATACTTC. Filled out from reference TRBV14 and TRBJ2-5, the complete variable domain reads EAGVTQFPSHSVIEKGQTVTLRCDPISGHDNLYWYRRVMGKEIKFLLHFVKESKQDESGMPNNRFLAERTGGTYSTLKVQPAELEDSGVYFCASSQIPTGKRYFGPGTRLLVL.

The V gene is TRBV12-5, the J gene TRBJ2-5; D remains unclear. Trimming took off 6 bases at V and 0 bases at J, with 20 bases between the two ends. The germline CDR1 and CDR2 sequences are LGHNT and FRNRAP. This CDR3 has 17 amino acids. This CDR3 is CASGRIQPLFDQETQYF. The CDR3 DNA is TGTGCTAGTGGCCGGATACAGCCTTTGTTTGACCAAGAGACCCAGTACTTC. The full variable domain, rest sourced from reference TRBV12-5 and TRBJ2-5, is DARVTQTPRHKVTEMGQEVTMRCQPILGHNTVFWYRQTMMQGLELLAYFRNRAPLDDSGMPKDRFSAEMPDATLATLKIQPSEPRDSAVYFCASGRIQPLFDQETQYFGPGTRLLVL.

The table lists this clone with a few counts. The CDR3 is CAIGGQGNTGELFF. In nucleotides, the CDR3 is TGTGCCATCGGAGGACAGGGGAACACCGGGGAGCTGTTTTTT. The genes are TRBV10-3 and TRBJ2-2; 8 bases match TRBD1. CDR3 length equals 14 residues. Trimming took 8 bases from V and 1 from J; bases not matched to a gene: 3. CDR1 and CDR2 (germline): ENHRY, SYGVKD.

The J gene is TRBJ1-2, the V gene TRBV15; 10 bases map to TRBD1. This CDR3 spans 14 amino acids. V trimming: 3 bases; J trimming: 8 bases; junction bases outside the gene matches: 6. Per germline, CDR1 LNHNV and CDR2 YYDKDF (reference sequence). CDR3 loop: CATSSRQGAGGYTF. As DNA, the CDR3 is TGTGCCACCAGCAGCAGACAGGGGGCTGGGGGCTACACCTTC.

This clone turned up a few times. The rearrangement links TRBV5-6 to TRBJ2-3; no firm D call. The germline V gene encodes CDR1 SGHDT and CDR2 YYEEEE. The CDR3 is made up of 15 amino acids. The V end lost 1 base, the J end lost 3 bases, and 12 bases lay between the germline ends. DNA for the CDR3: TGTGCCAGCAGCTTGAGGAGTTGGAGAACAGATACGCAGTATTTT. Protein product: CASSLRSWRTDTQYF.

J is TRBJ2-5 and V is TRBV28; a weak D match, TRBD2 (5 bases). Trimming took off 5 bases at V and 5 bases at J, with 9 bases between the two ends. CDR1 and CDR2 from the germline V gene are MDHEN and SYDVKM. CDR3 length: 12 amino acids. CDR3 nucleotides: TGTGCCAGCAGTCAGGACTGGGAGACCCAGTACTTC. Encoded protein: CASSQDWETQYF.

This rearrangement joins TRBV11-2 to TRBJ2-5; possible D gene TRBD1, 5 bases. The assigned J gene may be wrong: the sequence end matches TRBJ2-7 better. Per germline, CDR1 SGHAT and CDR2 FQNNGV. This CDR3 has 13 residues. CDR3 protein: CASSLRGYYEQYF. CDR3 nucleotide sequence: TGTGCCAGCAGCTTAAGGGGCTACTACGAGCAGTACTTC.

This sequence joins TRBV10-2 and TRBJ1-5; no clear D. Between the trimmed V and J ends, which lost 3 bases and 7 bases, there was a span of 16 bases. Germline-derived CDR1 and CDR2 are WSHSY and SAAADI. This CDR3 region has 15 residues. CDR3 protein: CASSDGSPIRQPQHF. The DNA of the CDR3 is TGCGCCAGCAGTGATGGGTCGCCTATTAGGCAGCCCCAGCATTTT.

The CDR3 DNA follows: TGCAGCGCTGGAGGCGTCTACTCCTATGGCTACACCTTC. It translates to CSAGGVYSYGYTF. This chain joins TRBV29-1 and TRBJ1-2, with no clear D. The CDR3 sequence is 13 residues long. V dropped 7 bases and J dropped 4 bases, with 16 bases sitting between them. From germline, CDR1 is SQVTM and CDR2 ANQGSEA.